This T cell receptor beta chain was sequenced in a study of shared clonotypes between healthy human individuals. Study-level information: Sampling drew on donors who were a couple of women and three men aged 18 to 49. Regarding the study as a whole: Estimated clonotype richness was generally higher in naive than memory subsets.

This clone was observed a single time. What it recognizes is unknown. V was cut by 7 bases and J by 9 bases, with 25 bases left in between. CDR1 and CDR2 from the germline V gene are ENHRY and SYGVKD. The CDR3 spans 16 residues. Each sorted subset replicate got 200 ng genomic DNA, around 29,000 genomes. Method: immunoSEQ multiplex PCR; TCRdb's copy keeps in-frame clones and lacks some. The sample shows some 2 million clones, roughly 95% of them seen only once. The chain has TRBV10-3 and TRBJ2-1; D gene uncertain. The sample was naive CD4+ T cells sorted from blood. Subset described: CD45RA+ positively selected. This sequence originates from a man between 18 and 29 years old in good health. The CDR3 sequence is CAITAYGPQALVEQFF. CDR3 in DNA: TGTGCCATCACAGCTTACGGGCCCCAGGCTTTGGTTGAGCAGTTCTTC.